These 3 T cell receptor beta chains were sequenced from one sample in a study of blood T cells in healthy people across ages. Alongside a J-beta primer mix, a sample-barcoded 5' primer served in a second PCR lasting about 7 to 12 cycles. In TCRdb, the 5' RACE reads were re-called with MiXCR into one record per CDR3 protein. Seen here are hundreds of thousands of distinct CDR3 sequences, around 24% observed once, and the top ten hold around 10%. These data were also reused for a study on T cells of mothers and their children.

The sample consisted of blood. All receptors derive from a boy younger than 18 in good health.

The chain is built from TRBV20-1 and TRBJ2-5; D is possibly TRBD1 (6 bases). The germline CDR1 and CDR2 sequences are DFQATT and SNEGSKA (reference sequence). With 4 bases removed from V and 4 bases from J, the gap between germline ends came to 22 bases. This CDR3 comprises 16 residues. The CDR3, as DNA: TGCAGTGCTACATACAGGGAGCGAGGGATAGGAGAGACCCAGTACTTC. It translates to CSATYRERGIGETQYF.

There are many counts of this clonotype. The rearrangement uses TRBV12-3 or TRBV12-4 and TRBJ2-1; D is possibly TRBD2 (6 bases). CDR3 size: 15 residues. V gave up 3 bases and J gave up 3 bases, with 12 bases separating them. CDR3 loop: CASSLGQGLYNEQFF. The CDR3 DNA follows: TGTGCCAGCAGTTTGGGGCAGGGACTCTACAATGAGCAGTTCTTC.

The chain links TRBV6-2 or TRBV6-3 to TRBJ1-5, with D hard to call. CDR1 is MNHEY and CDR2 is SVGEGT in the germline V gene. The V and J ends lost 2 bases and 9 bases respectively, with 8 bases between them. The CDR3 sequence is 12 residues long. The CDR3 nucleotides are TGTGCCAGCAGTTACCCACCAGCGCCCCAGCATTTT. Encoded protein: CASSYPPAPQHF.